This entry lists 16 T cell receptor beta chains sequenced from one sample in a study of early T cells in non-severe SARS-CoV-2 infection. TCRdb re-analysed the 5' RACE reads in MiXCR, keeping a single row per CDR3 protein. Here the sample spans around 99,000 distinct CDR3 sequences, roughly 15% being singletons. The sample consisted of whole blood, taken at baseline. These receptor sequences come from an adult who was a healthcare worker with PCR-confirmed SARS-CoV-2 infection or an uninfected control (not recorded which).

The CDR3: CASSAYLGGPYYNEQFF. The CDR3 bases are TGCGCCAGCAGCGCCTACCTAGGGGGTCCGTACTACAATGAGCAGTTCTTC. The rearrangement uses TRBV5-1 and TRBJ2-1; tentatively, D is TRBD1 (6 bases). This CDR3 spans 17 amino acids. V lost 4 bases and J 3 bases, leaving 20 bases between the germline ends. CDR1 is SGHRS, CDR2 YFSETQ, per germline.

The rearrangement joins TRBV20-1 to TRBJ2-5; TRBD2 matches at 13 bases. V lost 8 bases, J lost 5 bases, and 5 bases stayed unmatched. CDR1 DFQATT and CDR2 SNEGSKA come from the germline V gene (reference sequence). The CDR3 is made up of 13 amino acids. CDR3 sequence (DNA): TGCAGTCTACTAGCGGGAGGGAAGGAGACCCAGTACTTC. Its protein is CSLLAGGKETQYF.

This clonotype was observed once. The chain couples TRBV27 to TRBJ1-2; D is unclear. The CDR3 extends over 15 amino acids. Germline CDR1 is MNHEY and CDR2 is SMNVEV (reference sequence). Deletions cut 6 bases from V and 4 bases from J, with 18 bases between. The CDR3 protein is CASSPLERPLYGYTF. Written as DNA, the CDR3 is TGTGCCAGCAGCCCTTTGGAAAGACCACTCTATGGCTACACCTTC.

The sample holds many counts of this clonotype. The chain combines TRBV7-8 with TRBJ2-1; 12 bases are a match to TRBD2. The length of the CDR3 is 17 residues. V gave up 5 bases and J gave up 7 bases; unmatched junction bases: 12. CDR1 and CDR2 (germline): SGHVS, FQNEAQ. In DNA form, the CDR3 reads TGTGCCAGCAGCCTACTGACTAGCGGGAGACCTAGGAATGAGCAGTTCTTC. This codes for CASSLLTSGRPRNEQFF.

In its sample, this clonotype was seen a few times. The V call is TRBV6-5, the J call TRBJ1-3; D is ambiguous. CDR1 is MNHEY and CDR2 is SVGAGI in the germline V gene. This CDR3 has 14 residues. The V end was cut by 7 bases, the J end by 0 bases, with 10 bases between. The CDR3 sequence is CASMARHSGNTIYF. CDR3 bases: TGTGCCAGCATGGCGCGTCACTCTGGAAACACCATATATTTT.

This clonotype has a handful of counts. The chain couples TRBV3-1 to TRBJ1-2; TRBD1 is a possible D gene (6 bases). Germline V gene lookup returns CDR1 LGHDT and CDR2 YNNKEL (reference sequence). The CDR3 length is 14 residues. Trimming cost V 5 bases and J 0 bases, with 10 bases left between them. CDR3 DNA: TGTGCCAGCAGCACTGGACAGCCTAACTATGGCTACACCTTC. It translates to CASSTGQPNYGYTF.

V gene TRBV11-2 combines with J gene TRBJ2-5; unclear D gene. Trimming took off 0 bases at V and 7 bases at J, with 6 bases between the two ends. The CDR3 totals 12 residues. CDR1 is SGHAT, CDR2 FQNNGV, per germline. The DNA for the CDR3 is TGTGCCAGCAGCTTAGAGATGTGGACCCAGTACTTC. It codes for CASSLEMWTQYF. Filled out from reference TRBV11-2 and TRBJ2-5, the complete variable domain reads EAGVAQSPRYKIIEKRQSVAFWCNPISGHATLYWYQQILGQGPKLLIQFQNNGVVDDSQLPKDRFSAERLKGVDSTLKIQPAKLEDSAVYLCASSLEMWTQYFGPGTRLLVL.

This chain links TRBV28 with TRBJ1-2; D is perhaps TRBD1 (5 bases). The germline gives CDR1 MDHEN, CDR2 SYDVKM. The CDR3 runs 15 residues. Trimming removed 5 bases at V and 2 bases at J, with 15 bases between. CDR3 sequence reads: CASSPRFGGNYGYTF. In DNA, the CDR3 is TGTGCCAGCAGTCCCAGGTTCGGGGGAAACTATGGCTACACCTTC.

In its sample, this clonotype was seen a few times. In DNA, the CDR3 is TGTGCCAGCAGCGTAGGTATAGCGGAGGGGGAAAACATTCAGTACTTC. Amino acids: CASSVGIAEGENIQYF. V is TRBV9 and J is TRBJ2-4, with D possibly called TRBD1 or TRBD2 (6 bases each). V dropped 0 bases and J dropped 5 bases, with 15 bases sitting between them. The CDR3 extends over 16 amino acids. The germline gives CDR1 SGDLS, CDR2 YYNGEE.

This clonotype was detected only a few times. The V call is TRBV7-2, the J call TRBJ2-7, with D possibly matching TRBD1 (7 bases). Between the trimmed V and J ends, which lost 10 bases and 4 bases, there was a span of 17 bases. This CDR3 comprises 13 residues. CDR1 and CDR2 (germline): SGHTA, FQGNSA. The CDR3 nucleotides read TGTGCCATTGGGGGGACAGTCCCATACGAGCAGTACTTC. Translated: CAIGGTVPYEQYF.

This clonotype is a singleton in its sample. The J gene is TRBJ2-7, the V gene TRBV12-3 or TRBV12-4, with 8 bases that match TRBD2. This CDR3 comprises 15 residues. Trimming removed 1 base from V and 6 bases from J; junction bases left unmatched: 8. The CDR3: CASSLVASGLAEQYF. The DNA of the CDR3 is TGTGCCAGCAGTTTAGTCGCTAGCGGGCTGGCCGAGCAGTACTTC.

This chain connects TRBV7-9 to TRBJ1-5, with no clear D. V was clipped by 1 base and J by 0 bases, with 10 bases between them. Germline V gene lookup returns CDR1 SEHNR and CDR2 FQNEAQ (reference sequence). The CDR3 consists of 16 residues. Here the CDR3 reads CASSLGRGSSNQPQHF. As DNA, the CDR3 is TGTGCCAGCAGCTTAGGGAGAGGTTCTAGCAATCAGCCCCAGCATTTT.

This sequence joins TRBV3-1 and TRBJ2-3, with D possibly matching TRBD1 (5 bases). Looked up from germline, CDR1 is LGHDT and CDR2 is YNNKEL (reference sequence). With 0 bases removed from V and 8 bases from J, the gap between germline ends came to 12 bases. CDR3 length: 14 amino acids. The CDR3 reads CASSQEPLGLTQYF. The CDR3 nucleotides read TGTGCCAGCAGCCAAGAGCCGTTGGGGCTTACGCAGTATTTT.

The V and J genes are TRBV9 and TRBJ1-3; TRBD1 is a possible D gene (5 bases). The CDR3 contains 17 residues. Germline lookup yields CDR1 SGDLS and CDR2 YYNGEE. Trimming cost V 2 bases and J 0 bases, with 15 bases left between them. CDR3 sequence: CASSVSGTDYSGNTIYF. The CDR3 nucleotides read TGTGCCAGCAGCGTTTCGGGGACTGACTACTCTGGAAACACCATATATTTT.

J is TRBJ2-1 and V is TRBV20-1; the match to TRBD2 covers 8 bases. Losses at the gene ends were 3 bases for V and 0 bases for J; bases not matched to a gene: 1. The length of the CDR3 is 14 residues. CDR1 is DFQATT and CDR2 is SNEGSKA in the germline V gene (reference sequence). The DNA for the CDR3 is TGCAGTGCTAGCGGGAGGGCCTCCTACAATGAGCAGTTCTTC. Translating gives CSASGRASYNEQFF.

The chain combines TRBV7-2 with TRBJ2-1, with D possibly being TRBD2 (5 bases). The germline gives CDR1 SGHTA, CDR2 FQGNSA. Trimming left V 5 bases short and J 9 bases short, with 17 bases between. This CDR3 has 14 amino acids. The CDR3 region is CASSPTRLPSEQFF. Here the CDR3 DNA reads TGTGCCAGCAGCCCTACTAGGCTGCCTAGTGAGCAGTTCTTC.